The 30 T cell receptor beta chains reported below all come from one sample, sequenced in a study of CD4+ T cells in melanoma. The repertoire was sequenced with immunoSEQ multiplex PCR; TCRdb's copy has only in-frame clones and lacks some. The sample shows more than 110,000 clones, about 93% of them seen only once. These receptors were obtained from a human donor with melanoma.

The rearrangement links TRBV14 to TRBJ1-3, with D hard to call. Germline lookup yields CDR1 SGHDN and CDR2 FVKESK. V was pared by 2 bases and J by 4 bases, with 9 bases between. The length of the CDR3 is 14 residues. The CDR3 loop is CASSQQPGGNTIYF. The CDR3 bases are TGTGCCAGCAGCCAACAGCCAGGCGGAAACACCATATATTTT.

The chain combines TRBV6-6 with TRBJ2-1, with a tentative D call TRBD2 (7 bases). Germline V gives CDR1 MNHNY, CDR2 SVGAGI (reference sequence). V was cut by 6 bases and J by 7 bases, with 22 bases left in between. The CDR3 consists of 16 residues. CDR3: CASSLGYGRGPNEQFF. The CDR3 nucleotides are TGTGCCAGCAGCCTAGGGTATGGGCGGGGGCCAAATGAGCAGTTCTTC.

The chain links TRBV18 to TRBJ1-1; D not certain. The CDR3 has 13 amino acids. With 0 bases removed from V and 6 bases from J, the gap between germline ends came to 8 bases. Germline-derived CDR1 and CDR2 are KGHSH and LQKENI. CDR3 coding DNA: TGTGCCAGCTCACCACCCGGCAGACCTGAAGCTTTCTTT. Translated, it gives CASSPPGRPEAFF.

J is TRBJ2-5 and V is TRBV27, with 13 bases that match TRBD2. Germline V lookup: CDR1 MNHEY, CDR2 SMNVEV (reference sequence). The length of the CDR3 is 17 residues. J lost 2 bases, V lost 1 base, and 4 bases had no gene match. The CDR3 loop reads CASSLFGTSGDQETQYF. The DNA for the CDR3 is TGTGCCAGCAGTTTATTCGGGACTAGCGGGGATCAAGAGACCCAGTACTTC.

V and J are TRBV7-9 and TRBJ2-1; possibly TRBD2 for D (5 bases). This CDR3 spans 12 amino acids. V lost 2 bases to trimming and J lost 7 bases, with 6 bases between them. The germline CDR1 and CDR2 sequences are SEHNR and FQNEAQ (reference sequence). The CDR3: CASSLPGNEQFF. CDR3 nucleotides: TGTGCCAGCAGCTTACCGGGAAATGAGCAGTTCTTC.

The genes are TRBV10-3 and TRBJ2-2, with D unclear. The CDR3 contains 17 residues. CDR1 and CDR2 (germline): ENHRY, SYGVKD. V lost 4 bases and J lost 3, with 18 bases in between. In DNA, the CDR3 is TGTGCCATCAGTGGAGACCAGGATGAGTGGGACACCGGGGAGCTGTTTTTT. This translates into CAISGDQDEWDTGELFF.

The chain is built from TRBV2 and TRBJ1-2; D is possibly TRBD1 (5 bases). Germline-derived CDR1 and CDR2 are SNHLY and FYNNEI. This CDR3 is 13 amino acids long. With 4 bases removed from V and 8 bases from J, the gap between germline ends came to 14 bases. The CDR3 spells CASSAGQGRGYTF. For the CDR3, the DNA is TGTGCCAGCAGTGCTGGGCAGGGCCGGGGCTACACCTTC.

This chain uses TRBV11-2 with TRBJ1-4, with D possibly TRBD1 on 5 matching bases. Trimming stripped 5 bases from V and 6 bases from J, with 13 bases between. From germline, CDR1 is SGHAT and CDR2 FQNNGV. CDR3 length equals 14 residues. The CDR3 region is CASSHTGRYEKLFF. The CDR3 bases are TGTGCCAGCAGCCACACGGGACGTTATGAAAAACTGTTTTTT. Together with reference TRBV11-2 and TRBJ1-4, the CDR3 gives the full variable domain: EAGVAQSPRYKIIEKRQSVAFWCNPISGHATLYWYQQILGQGPKLLIQFQNNGVVDDSQLPKDRFSAERLKGVDSTLKIQPAKLEDSAVYLCASSHTGRYEKLFFGSGTQLSVL.

The V and J genes are TRBV30 and TRBJ1-1; the D gene is possibly TRBD1 (5 bases). Germline CDR1 is GTSNPN and CDR2 is SVGIG (reference sequence). This CDR3 is 15 amino acids long. Trimming stripped 5 bases from V and 0 bases from J, with 16 bases between. The CDR3 is CAWVKAGVMNTEAFF. The CDR3 DNA reads TGTGCCTGGGTTAAAGCGGGGGTTATGAACACTGAAGCTTTCTTT.

The rearrangement uses TRBV5-8 and TRBJ1-6; D might be TRBD1 (6 bases). Trimming cost V 4 bases and J 8 bases, with 13 bases left between them. Germline-derived CDR1 and CDR2 are SGHTS and YDEGEE. This CDR3 comprises 14 residues. CDR3 coding DNA: TGTGCCAGCAGCCGCGACAGGTTATATTCACCCCTCCACTTT. It specifies CASSRDRLYSPLHF.

The chain combines TRBV18 with TRBJ2-3; 8 bases map to TRBD1. The CDR3 runs to 17 residues. V lost 2 bases to trimming and J lost 2 bases; unmatched junction nucleotides: 9. Germline CDR1 and CDR2: KGHSH and LQKENI. The CDR3: CASSPKPGQAYTDTQYF. DNA of the CDR3: TGTGCCAGCTCACCAAAACCGGGACAGGCGTACACAGATACGCAGTATTTT.

The rearrangement uses TRBV19 and TRBJ2-6, with D maybe TRBD2 (5 bases). Looked up from germline, CDR1 is LNHDA and CDR2 is SQIVND (reference sequence). The CDR3 contains 16 residues. The V gene lost 7 bases and the J gene lost 4 bases, with 17 bases spanning the gap. The CDR3 coding sequence is TGTGCCAGTACCTGGCAGGAGAGGGCGGGGGCCAACGTCCTGACTTTC. Translation gives CASTWQERAGANVLTF.

This chain links TRBV10-2 with TRBJ1-1; 9 bases are shared with TRBD1. The CDR3 has 14 amino acids. The V and J ends lost 6 bases and 5 bases, in that order; junction bases with no gene match: 7. Germline values: CDR1 WSHSY, CDR2 SAAADI. DNA of the CDR3: TGCGCCAGCAGCTGGGACAGGGTGGGAACTGAAGCTTTCTTT. It is translated as CASSWDRVGTEAFF.

The rearrangement uses TRBV4-1 and TRBJ2-6, with TRBD2 matching 7 bases. The CDR3 runs to 17 residues. J gave up 0 bases and V 2 bases, and 4 bases lay outside the gene matches. The germline V gene encodes CDR1 MGHRA and CDR2 YSYEKL. CDR3 protein: CASSQMGGISGANVLTF. The DNA for the CDR3 is TGCGCCAGCAGCCAAATGGGGGGGATCTCTGGGGCCAACGTCCTGACTTTC.

The chain combines TRBV7-3 with TRBJ2-1; TRBD2 agrees at 15 bases. J lost 1 base, V lost 5 bases, and 6 bases had no gene match. The CDR3 is made up of 18 amino acids. The germline CDR1 and CDR2 sequences are SGHTA and FQGTGA. The CDR3 DNA is TGTGCCAGCAGCCTCGGACTAGCGGGGGGGCAATCCTACAATGAGCAGTTCTTC. Translating gives CASSLGLAGGQSYNEQFF.

The rearrangement links TRBV6-5 to TRBJ2-7; possible D gene TRBD1, 5 bases. Trimming cost V 4 bases and J 11 bases, with 12 bases left between them. The CDR3 covers 11 residues. CDR1 is MNHEY and CDR2 is SVGAGI in the germline V gene. CDR3 sequence: CASSSATEEYF. CDR3 nucleotides: TGTGCCAGCAGTTCCGCGACAGAAGAGTACTTC.

The chain has TRBV15 and TRBJ1-6; maybe TRBD1 (6 bases). CDR1 is LNHNV, CDR2 YYDKDF, per germline (reference sequence). Trimming removed 3 bases at V and 9 bases at J, with 18 bases between. This CDR3 contains 16 residues. CDR3 in DNA: TGTGCCACCAGCAGGGACTCGGGGGCCGAGGTTTCACCCCTCCACTTT. It codes for CATSRDSGAEVSPLHF.

The rearrangement joins TRBV5-1 to TRBJ1-4; the D is unclear. This CDR3 is built from 15 residues. V was trimmed by 0 bases and J by 4 bases, leaving 10 bases between them. The germline gives CDR1 SGHRS, CDR2 YFSETQ. The CDR3 DNA follows: TGCGCCAGCAGCTTGGCCGCGGGATATAATGAAAAACTGTTTTTT. Encoded protein: CASSLAAGYNEKLFF.

The genes are TRBV27 and TRBJ2-3; 9 bases match TRBD2. Germline CDR1 is MNHEY and CDR2 is SMNVEV (reference sequence). V lost 3 bases and J lost 4; bases outside the gene matches: 8. This CDR3 spans 16 amino acids. CDR3 DNA: TGTGCCAGCAGTTTGGTTGCGGCGGGGGGGGCAGATACGCAGTATTTT. Translation: CASSLVAAGGADTQYF.

This chain connects TRBV6-1 to TRBJ2-1, with 7 positions matching TRBD1. Germline lookup yields CDR1 MNHNS and CDR2 SASEGT. This CDR3 comprises 16 residues. V shed 4 bases and J 1 base; nucleotides not matched to a gene: 7. This CDR3 reads CASSGRQGRSYNEQFF. For the CDR3, the DNA is TGTGCCAGCAGTGGGCGACAGGGACGGTCCTACAATGAGCAGTTCTTC.

The CDR3 is CASSRGMLMGQGWNEQFF. The CDR3 nucleotides are TGTGCCAGCAGCCGGGGGATGTTAATGGGACAGGGCTGGAATGAGCAGTTCTTC. The chain links TRBV5-4 to TRBJ2-1; 9 bases map to TRBD1. V dropped 4 bases and J dropped 7; count of bases not matched to a gene: 18. Germline V gene lookup returns CDR1 SGHNT and CDR2 YYREEE (reference sequence). CDR3 length: 18 residues.

J is TRBJ2-7 and V is TRBV5-1, with D perhaps matching TRBD1 (6 bases). The CDR3 is made up of 14 amino acids. CDR1 is SGHRS and CDR2 is YFSETQ in the germline V gene. V was cut by 6 bases and J by 1 base, with 14 bases left in between. The CDR3 region has the DNA TGCGCCAGCACAGGGGACGGAAATTCCTACGAGCAGTACTTC. It yields the protein CASTGDGNSYEQYF.

The rearrangement uses TRBV2 and TRBJ2-3, with 13 positions matching TRBD2. V was pared by 6 bases and J by 2 bases, with 5 bases of the junction left unmatched. This CDR3 has 16 residues. Looked up from germline, CDR1 is SNHLY and CDR2 is FYNNEI. The CDR3 sequence is CASSRGLAGSTDTQYF. The CDR3 region has the DNA TGTGCCAGCAGCCGGGGACTAGCGGGGTCCACAGATACGCAGTATTTT.

V gene TRBV30 combines with J gene TRBJ2-1; 8 bases fit TRBD2. This CDR3 contains 15 residues. Germline CDR1 and CDR2: GTSNPN and SVGIG (reference sequence). J was trimmed by 0 bases and V by 5 bases; bases with no gene match: 6. Written as DNA, the CDR3 is TGTGCCTGGGACACCGGGGGGGGCTCCTACAATGAGCAGTTCTTC. Translation: CAWDTGGGSYNEQFF.

This chain links TRBV5-4 with TRBJ1-1; D possibly corresponds to TRBD1 (5 bases). V lost 1 base, J lost 4 bases, and 8 bases lay in between. The CDR3 sequence is 13 residues long. The germline V gene has CDR1 SGHNT and CDR2 YYREEE (reference sequence). The CDR3 DNA reads as TGTGCCAGCAGCTTGAATAGGGGCACTGAAGCTTTCTTT. Its protein is CASSLNRGTEAFF.

The rearrangement joins TRBV19 to TRBJ1-5, with D possibly matching TRBD1 (5 bases). Trimming pared 4 bases from V and 5 bases from J, leaving 15 bases between. CDR1 LNHDA and CDR2 SQIVND come from the germline V gene (reference sequence). This CDR3 has 15 amino acids. The CDR3 here is CASSTSDTSHQPQHF. The CDR3 DNA sequence: TGTGCCAGTAGTACGTCGGACACGAGCCATCAGCCCCAGCATTTT.

The rearrangement joins TRBV7-3 to TRBJ2-1, with D uncertain. The CDR3 has 15 residues. The germline V and J ends were trimmed by 2 bases and 7 bases, with 15 bases remaining between them. Germline CDR1 SGHTA, CDR2 FQGTGA. The CDR3 here is CASSLGRARINEQFF. DNA of the CDR3: TGTGCCAGCAGCTTAGGTAGGGCGAGAATTAATGAGCAGTTCTTC.

This chain links TRBV4-1 with TRBJ2-7; 7 positions agree with TRBD1. Germline loops: CDR1 MGHRA, CDR2 YSYEKL. V lost 4 bases and J lost 0; bases outside the gene matches: 12. This CDR3 is 17 amino acids long. The CDR3 DNA reads as TGCGCCAGCAGCCCGAGCCTGGGACAGTTGAGCTCCTACGAGCAGTACTTC. It is translated as CASSPSLGQLSSYEQYF.

Only one count was recorded for this clone. The J gene is TRBJ2-7, the V gene TRBV10-1; possibly TRBD1 for D (6 bases). The V end was cut by 3 bases, the J end by 3 bases, with 18 bases between. Germline-derived CDR1 and CDR2 are WNHNN and SYGVQD (reference sequence). This CDR3 spans 16 amino acids. The CDR3 loop reads CASSDIQGSGYYEQYF. The CDR3 DNA reads as TGCGCCAGCAGTGATATACAGGGTTCGGGGTACTACGAGCAGTACTTC.

The rearrangement joins TRBV27 to TRBJ2-7; D ambiguous. The V and J ends lost 8 bases and 6 bases respectively, with 5 bases between them. The length of the CDR3 is 9 residues. CDR1 is MNHEY and CDR2 is SMNVEV in the germline V gene (reference sequence). The CDR3 nucleotides read TGTGCCAGCTCATGCGAGCAGTACTTC. Translation: CASSCEQYF.